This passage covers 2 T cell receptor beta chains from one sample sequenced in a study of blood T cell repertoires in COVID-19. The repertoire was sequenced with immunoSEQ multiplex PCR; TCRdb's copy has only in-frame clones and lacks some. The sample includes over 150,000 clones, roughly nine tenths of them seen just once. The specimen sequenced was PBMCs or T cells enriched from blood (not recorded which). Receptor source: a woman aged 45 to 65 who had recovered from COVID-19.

This CDR3 reads CASSPTREAFF. DNA for the CDR3: TGTGCCAGCAGTCCCACAAGAGAAGCTTTCTTT. The V and J genes are TRBV28 and TRBJ1-1; no firm D call. Germline lookup yields CDR1 MDHEN and CDR2 SYDVKM. CDR3 size: 11 residues. Trimming pared 5 bases from V and 8 bases from J, leaving 9 bases between.

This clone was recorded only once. CDR3: CASSQQNTEAFF. The CDR3 bases are TGTGCCAGCTCACAACAGAACACTGAAGCTTTCTTT. The V gene is TRBV18, the J gene TRBJ1-1; D gene ambiguous. The germline CDR1 and CDR2 sequences are KGHSH and LQKENI. The V and J ends lost 4 bases and 1 base respectively, with 4 bases between them. The CDR3 is 12 residues long.